Here is one T cell receptor beta chain with its context. The junction shows a germline mismatch at one end, possibly a read error. These data come from a study of prognosis after radiotherapy for stage I lung cancer. Germline lookup yields CDR1 SGHTA and CDR2 FQGNSA. CDR3 length: 13 amino acids. By two-round multiplex PCR, the TCR beta CDR3 was amplified from genomic DNA. Amplification during the initial PCR round employed primers specific to each TRBV and TRBJ gene. TCRdb re-called the multiplex PCR reads with MiXCR, one entry per CDR3 protein. The data show about 47,000 distinct CDR3 sequences, about 37% seen once.

The sequencing used PBMCs, collected before or after stereotactic body radiation therapy (not recorded which). The source of this sequence is a donor over 45 with non-small cell lung cancer. The chain joins TRBV7-2 to TRBJ1-6; D is unresolved. The CDR3 coding sequence is TGTGCCAGCAGCTTAGACTGGGGAACCACCCTACACTTT. Amino acid sequence: CASSLDWGTTLHF.